This T cell receptor (beta chain) was profiled in a study of T cell clones after liver transplantation. The method was immunoSEQ multiplex PCR; TCRdb's version includes in-frame clones alone and lacks a portion of them. The table includes around 60,000 clones, roughly two thirds detected once. Unstimulated PBMCs were sorted into CD3+CD4+ and CD3+CD8+ populations. This clone occurred many times. What it binds is not known. Whole-study findings and limits: In two subjects, few donor cells limited the measurable donor-reactive repertoire.

CDR1 is ENHRY and CDR2 is SYGVKD in the germline V gene. The ends lost 0 bases at V and 7 bases at J; junction bases unmatched: 4. CDR3 size: 16 residues. This clonotype was sampled from a human donor who received a liver transplant. The rearrangement uses TRBV10-3 and TRBJ2-1; TRBD2 agrees at 12 bases. This sample comprised CD4+ T cells from blood, obtained before liver transplant. The CDR3: CAISESNLAGGNEQFF. The CDR3 DNA reads as TGTGCCATCAGTGAGTCGAACCTAGCGGGGGGGAATGAGCAGTTCTTC.